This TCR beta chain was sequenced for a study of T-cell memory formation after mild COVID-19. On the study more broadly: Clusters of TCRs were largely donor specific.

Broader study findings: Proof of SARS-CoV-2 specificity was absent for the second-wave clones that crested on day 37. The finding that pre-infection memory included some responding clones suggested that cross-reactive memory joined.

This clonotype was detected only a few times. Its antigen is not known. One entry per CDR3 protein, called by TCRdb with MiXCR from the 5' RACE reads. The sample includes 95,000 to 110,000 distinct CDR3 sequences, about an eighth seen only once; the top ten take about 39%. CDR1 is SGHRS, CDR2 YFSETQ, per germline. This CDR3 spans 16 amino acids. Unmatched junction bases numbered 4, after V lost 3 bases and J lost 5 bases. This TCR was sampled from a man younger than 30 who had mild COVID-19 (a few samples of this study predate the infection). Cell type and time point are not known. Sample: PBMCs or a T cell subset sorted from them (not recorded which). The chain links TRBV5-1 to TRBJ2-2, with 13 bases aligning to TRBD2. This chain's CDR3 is CASSWTSGGGTGELFF. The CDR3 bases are TGCGCCAGCAGCTGGACTAGCGGGGGAGGGACCGGGGAGCTGTTTTTT.